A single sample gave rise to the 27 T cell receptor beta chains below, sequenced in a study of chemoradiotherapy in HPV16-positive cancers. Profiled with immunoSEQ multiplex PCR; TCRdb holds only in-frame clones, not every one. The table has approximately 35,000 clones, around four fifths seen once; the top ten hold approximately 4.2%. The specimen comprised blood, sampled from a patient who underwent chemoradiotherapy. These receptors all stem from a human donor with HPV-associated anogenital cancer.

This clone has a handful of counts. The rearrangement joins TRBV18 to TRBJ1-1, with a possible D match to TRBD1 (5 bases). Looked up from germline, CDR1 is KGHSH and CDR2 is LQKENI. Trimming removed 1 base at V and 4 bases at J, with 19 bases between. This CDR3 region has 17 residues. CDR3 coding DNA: TGTGCCAGCTCACCACGGGCGGGGATTCCGAGGGGCACTGAAGCTTTCTTT. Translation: CASSPRAGIPRGTEAFF.

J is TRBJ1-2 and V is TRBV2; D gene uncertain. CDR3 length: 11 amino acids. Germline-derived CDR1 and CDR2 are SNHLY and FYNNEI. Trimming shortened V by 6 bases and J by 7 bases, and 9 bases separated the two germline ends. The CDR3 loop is CASRGMGGYTF. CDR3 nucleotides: TGTGCCAGCAGAGGCATGGGTGGCTACACCTTC. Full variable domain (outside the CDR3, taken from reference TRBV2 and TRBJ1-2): EPEVTQTPSHQVTQMGQEVILRCVPISNHLYFYWYRQILGQKVEFLVSFYNNEISEKSEIFDDQFSVERPDGSNFTLKIRSTKLEDSAMYFCASRGMGGYTFGSGTRLTVV.

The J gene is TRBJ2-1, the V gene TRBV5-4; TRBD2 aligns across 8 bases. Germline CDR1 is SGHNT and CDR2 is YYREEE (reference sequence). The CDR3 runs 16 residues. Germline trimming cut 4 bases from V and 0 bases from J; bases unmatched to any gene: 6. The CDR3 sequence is CASSPGGPNSYNEQFF. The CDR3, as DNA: TGTGCCAGCAGCCCGGGGGGGCCTAACTCCTACAATGAGCAGTTCTTC.

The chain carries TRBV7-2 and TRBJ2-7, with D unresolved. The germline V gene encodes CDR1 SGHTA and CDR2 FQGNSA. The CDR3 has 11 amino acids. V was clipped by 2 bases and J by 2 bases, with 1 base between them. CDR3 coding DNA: TGTGCCAGCAGCTTAACCTACGAGCAGTACTTC. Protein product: CASSLTYEQYF. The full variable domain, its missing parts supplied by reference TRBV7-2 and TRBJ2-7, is GAGVSQSPSNKVTEKGKDVELRCDPISGHTALYWYRQSLGQGLEFLIYFQGNSAPDKSGLPSDRFSAERTGGSVSTLTIQRTQQEDSAVYLCASSLTYEQYFGPGTRLTVT.

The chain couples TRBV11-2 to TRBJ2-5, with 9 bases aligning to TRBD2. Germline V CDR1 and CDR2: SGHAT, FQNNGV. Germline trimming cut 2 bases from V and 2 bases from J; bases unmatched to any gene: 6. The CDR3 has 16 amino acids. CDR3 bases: TGTGCCAGCAGCTTATGGGGCGGGGGGGCACAAGAGACCCAGTACTTC. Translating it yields CASSLWGGGAQETQYF.

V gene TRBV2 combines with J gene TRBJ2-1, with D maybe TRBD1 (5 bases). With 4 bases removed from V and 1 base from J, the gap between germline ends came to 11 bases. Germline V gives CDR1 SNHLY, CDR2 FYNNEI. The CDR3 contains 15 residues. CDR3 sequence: CASSGPGKSYNEQFF. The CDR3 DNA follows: TGTGCCAGCAGTGGACCAGGGAAGTCCTACAATGAGCAGTTCTTC.

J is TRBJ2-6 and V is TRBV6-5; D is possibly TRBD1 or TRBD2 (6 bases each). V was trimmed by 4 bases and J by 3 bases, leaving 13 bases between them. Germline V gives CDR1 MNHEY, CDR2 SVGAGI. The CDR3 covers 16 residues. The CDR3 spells CASSFARGRGANVLTF. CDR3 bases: TGTGCCAGCAGTTTTGCTCGGGGGCGTGGGGCCAACGTCCTGACTTTC.

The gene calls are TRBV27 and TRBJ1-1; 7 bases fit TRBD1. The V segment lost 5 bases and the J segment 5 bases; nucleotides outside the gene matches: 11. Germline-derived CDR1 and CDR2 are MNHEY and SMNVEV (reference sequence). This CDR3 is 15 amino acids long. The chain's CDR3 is CASSDEGASATEAFF. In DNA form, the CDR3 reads TGTGCCAGCAGTGACGAGGGGGCCTCAGCGACTGAAGCTTTCTTT.

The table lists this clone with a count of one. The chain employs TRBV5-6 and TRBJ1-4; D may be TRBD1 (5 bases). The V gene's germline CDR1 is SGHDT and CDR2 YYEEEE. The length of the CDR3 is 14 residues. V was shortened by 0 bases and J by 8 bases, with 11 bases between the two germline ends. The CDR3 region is CASSLGGLKEKLFF. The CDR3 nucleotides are TGTGCCAGCAGCTTGGGGGGCTTGAAGGAAAAACTGTTTTTT. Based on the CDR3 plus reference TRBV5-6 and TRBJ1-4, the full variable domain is DAGVTQSPTHLIKTRGQQVTLRCSPKSGHDTVSWYQQALGQGPQFIFQYYEEEERQRGNFPDRFSGHQFPNYSSELNVNALLLGDSALYLCASSLGGLKEKLFFGSGTQLSVL.

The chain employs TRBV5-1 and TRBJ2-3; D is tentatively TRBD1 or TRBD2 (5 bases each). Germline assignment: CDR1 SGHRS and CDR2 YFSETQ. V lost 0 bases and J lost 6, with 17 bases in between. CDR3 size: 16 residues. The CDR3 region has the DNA TGCGCCAGCAGCTTGGGGGGACCAGCAAACCGGGATACGCAGTATTTT. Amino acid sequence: CASSLGGPANRDTQYF.

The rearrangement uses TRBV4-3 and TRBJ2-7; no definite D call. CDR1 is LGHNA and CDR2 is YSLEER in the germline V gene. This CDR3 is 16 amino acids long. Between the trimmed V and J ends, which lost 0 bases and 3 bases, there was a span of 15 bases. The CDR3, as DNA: TGCGCCAGCAGCCAAGATTGGAAATCCCTAGTCTACGAGCAGTACTTC. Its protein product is CASSQDWKSLVYEQYF.

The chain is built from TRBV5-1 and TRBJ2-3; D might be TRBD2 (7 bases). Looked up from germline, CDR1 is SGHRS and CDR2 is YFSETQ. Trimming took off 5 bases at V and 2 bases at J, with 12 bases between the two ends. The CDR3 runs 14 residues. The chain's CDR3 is CASSPGGLTDTQYF. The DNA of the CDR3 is TGCGCCAGCAGTCCGGGGGGCCTCACAGATACGCAGTATTTT.

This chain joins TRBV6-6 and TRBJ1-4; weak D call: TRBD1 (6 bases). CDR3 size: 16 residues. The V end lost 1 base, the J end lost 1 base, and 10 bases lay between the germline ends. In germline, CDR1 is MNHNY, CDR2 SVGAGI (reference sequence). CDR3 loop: CASSYFSTGTNEKLFF. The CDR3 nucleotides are TGTGCCAGCAGTTACTTTTCGACAGGAACTAATGAAAAACTGTTTTTT.

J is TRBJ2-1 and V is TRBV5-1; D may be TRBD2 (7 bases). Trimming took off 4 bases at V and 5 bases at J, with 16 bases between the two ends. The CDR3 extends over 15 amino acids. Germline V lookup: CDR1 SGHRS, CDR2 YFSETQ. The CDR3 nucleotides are TGCGCCAGCAGCACCAGGAGAGGGGGGGACAATGAGCAGTTCTTC. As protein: CASSTRRGGDNEQFF. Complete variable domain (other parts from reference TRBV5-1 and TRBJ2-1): KAGVTQTPRYLIKTRGQQVTLSCSPISGHRSVSWYQQTPGQGLQFLFEYFSETQRNKGNFPGRFSGRQFSNSRSEMNVSTLELGDSALYLCASSTRRGGDNEQFFGPGTRLTVL.

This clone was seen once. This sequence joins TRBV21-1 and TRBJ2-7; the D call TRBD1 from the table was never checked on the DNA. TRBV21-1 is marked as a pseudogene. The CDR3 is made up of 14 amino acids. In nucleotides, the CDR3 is TGTGCCAGCAGCAATAGACAGGGTTCCTACGAGCAGTACTTC. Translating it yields CASSNRQGSYEQYF.

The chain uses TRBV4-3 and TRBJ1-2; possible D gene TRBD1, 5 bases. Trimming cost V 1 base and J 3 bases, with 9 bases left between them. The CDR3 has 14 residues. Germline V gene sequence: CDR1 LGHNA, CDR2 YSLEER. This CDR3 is CASSQGGADYGYTF. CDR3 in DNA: TGCGCCAGCAGCCAAGGGGGCGCCGACTATGGCTACACCTTC.

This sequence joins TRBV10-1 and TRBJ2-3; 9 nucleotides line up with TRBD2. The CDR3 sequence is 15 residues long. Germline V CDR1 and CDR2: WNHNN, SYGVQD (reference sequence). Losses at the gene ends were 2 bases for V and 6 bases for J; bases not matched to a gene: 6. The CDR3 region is CASSEAGAGGDTQYF. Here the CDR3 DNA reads TGCGCCAGCAGTGAGGCTGGGGCGGGGGGGGATACGCAGTATTTT.

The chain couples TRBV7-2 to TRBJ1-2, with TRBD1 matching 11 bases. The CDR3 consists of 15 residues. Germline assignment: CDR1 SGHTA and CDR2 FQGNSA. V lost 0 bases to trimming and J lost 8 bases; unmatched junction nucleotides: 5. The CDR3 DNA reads TGTGCCAGCAGCTTAGCGGGGACAGGGGGACGAGGCTACACCTTC. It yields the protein CASSLAGTGGRGYTF.

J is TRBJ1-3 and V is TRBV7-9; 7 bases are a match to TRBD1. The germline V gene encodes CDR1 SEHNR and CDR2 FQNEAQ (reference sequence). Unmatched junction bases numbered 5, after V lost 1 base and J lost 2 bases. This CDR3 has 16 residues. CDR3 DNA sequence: TGTGCCAGCAGCTTAGGTGGGACAGACGCTGGAAACACCATATATTTT. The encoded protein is CASSLGGTDAGNTIYF.

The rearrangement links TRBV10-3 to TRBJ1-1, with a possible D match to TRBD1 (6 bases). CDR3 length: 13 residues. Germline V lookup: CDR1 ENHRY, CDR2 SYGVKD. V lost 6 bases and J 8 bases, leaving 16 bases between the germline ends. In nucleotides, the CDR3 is TGTGCCATCAGCCTACAGGGAGAAGCCGAAGCTTTCTTT. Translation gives CAISLQGEAEAFF.

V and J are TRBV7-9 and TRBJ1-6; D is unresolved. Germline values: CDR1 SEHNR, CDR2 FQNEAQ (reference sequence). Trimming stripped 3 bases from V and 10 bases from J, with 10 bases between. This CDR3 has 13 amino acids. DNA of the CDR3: TGTGCCAGCAGCTTTCTCGATGGATCACCCCTCCACTTT. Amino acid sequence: CASSFLDGSPLHF.

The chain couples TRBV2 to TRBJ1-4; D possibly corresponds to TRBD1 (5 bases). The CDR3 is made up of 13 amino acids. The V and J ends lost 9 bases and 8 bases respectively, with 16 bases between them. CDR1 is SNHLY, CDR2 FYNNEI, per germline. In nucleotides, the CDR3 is TGTGCCAGTTCCGGGACTAGTGGCGAAAAACTGTTTTTT. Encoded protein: CASSGTSGEKLFF.

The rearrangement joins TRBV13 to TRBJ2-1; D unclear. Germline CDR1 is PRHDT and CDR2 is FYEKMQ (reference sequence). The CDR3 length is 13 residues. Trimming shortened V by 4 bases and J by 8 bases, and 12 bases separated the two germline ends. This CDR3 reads CASSWAAFDEQFF. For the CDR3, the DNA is TGTGCCAGCAGCTGGGCTGCCTTCGATGAGCAGTTCTTC.

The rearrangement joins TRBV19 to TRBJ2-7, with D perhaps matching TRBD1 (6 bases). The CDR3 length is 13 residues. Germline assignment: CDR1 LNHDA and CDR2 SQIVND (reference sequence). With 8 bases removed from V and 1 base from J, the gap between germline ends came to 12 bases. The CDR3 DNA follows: TGTGCCAGTTCTACAGGGTTGTCCTACGAGCAGTACTTC. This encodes CASSTGLSYEQYF.

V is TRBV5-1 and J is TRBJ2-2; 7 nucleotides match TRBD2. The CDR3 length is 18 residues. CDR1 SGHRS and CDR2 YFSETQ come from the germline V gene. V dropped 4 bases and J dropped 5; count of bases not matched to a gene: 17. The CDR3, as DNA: TGCGCCAGCAGCCGCGGGACCTGGACTAGTGACGATACCGGGGAGCTGTTTTTT. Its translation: CASSRGTWTSDDTGELFF. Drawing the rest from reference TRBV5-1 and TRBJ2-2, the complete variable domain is KAGVTQTPRYLIKTRGQQVTLSCSPISGHRSVSWYQQTPGQGLQFLFEYFSETQRNKGNFPGRFSGRQFSNSRSEMNVSTLELGDSALYLCASSRGTWTSDDTGELFFGEGSRLTVL.

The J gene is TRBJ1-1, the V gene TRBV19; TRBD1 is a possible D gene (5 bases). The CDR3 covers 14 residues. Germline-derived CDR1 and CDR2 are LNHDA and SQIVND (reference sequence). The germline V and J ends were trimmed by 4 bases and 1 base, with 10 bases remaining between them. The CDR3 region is CASSRMTANTEAFF. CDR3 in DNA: TGTGCCAGTAGTAGAATGACAGCGAACACTGAAGCTTTCTTT.

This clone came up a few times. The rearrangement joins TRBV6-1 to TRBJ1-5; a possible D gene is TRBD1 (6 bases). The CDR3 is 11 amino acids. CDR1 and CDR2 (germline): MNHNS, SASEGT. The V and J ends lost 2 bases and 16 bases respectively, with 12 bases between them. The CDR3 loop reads CASSEQGRCHF. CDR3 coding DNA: TGTGCCAGCAGTGAACAGGGGAGATGTCATTTT.